A single sample gave rise to the 6 T cell receptor beta chains below, sequenced in a study of shared clonotypes between healthy human individuals. Only in-frame clones appear in the TCRdb table, and some are missing; sequencing was by immunoSEQ multiplex PCR. This table has 650,000 to 750,000 clones, roughly 70% appearing once. The sequenced sample consisted of memory CD4+ T cells sorted from blood. Subset in this sample: CD45RA-negative fraction. The receptors originated from a woman aged 25-40 years in good health.

The genes are TRBV6-5 and TRBJ2-7, with D unclear. Per the germline V gene, CDR1 is MNHEY and CDR2 is SVGAGI. V was cut by 6 bases and J by 3 bases, with 12 bases left in between. The CDR3 extends over 13 amino acids. The DNA for the CDR3 is TGTGCCAGCAGCCAAGGACGTGGCTACGAGCAGTACTTC. Its translation: CASSQGRGYEQYF.

The rearrangement uses TRBV19 and TRBJ1-5; D ambiguous. Germline CDR1 reads LNHDA; CDR2 reads SQIVND (reference sequence). The ends were cut back, 9 bases at V and 5 bases at J, with 23 bases in the middle. The CDR3 contains 16 residues. The DNA of the CDR3 is TGTGCCAGAAATACCCGCCTCGCCAGGAGCCATCAGCCCCAGCATTTT. Translating gives CARNTRLARSHQPQHF.

V gene TRBV4-1 combines with J gene TRBJ2-7, with D perhaps TRBD1 or TRBD2 (5 bases each). This CDR3 is 15 amino acids long. V was cut by 6 bases and J by 5 bases, with 20 bases left in between. CDR1 and CDR2 (germline): MGHRA, YSYEKL. The CDR3, as DNA: TGCGCCAGCAGGCACCGGGTGGGGGACGGAAACGAGCAGTACTTC. This gives the protein CASRHRVGDGNEQYF.

The V gene is TRBV5-1, the J gene TRBJ2-7; 7 nucleotides agree with TRBD1. The V and J ends lost 10 bases and 2 bases, in that order; junction bases with no gene match: 12. The CDR3 is 14 amino acids. Germline-derived CDR1 and CDR2 are SGHRS and YFSETQ. This chain's CDR3 is CASTETGYTYEQYF. Written as DNA, the CDR3 is TGCGCCTCAACGGAGACAGGGTATACCTACGAGCAGTACTTC.

The chain uses TRBV27 and TRBJ2-7; 8 positions agree with TRBD1. V lost 6 bases and J lost 5; bases outside the gene matches: 9. This CDR3 contains 14 residues. Looked up from germline, CDR1 is MNHEY and CDR2 is SMNVEV (reference sequence). CDR3 sequence reads: CASSPPGQVNEQYF. The CDR3 nucleotides read TGTGCCAGCAGCCCCCCGGGACAGGTAAACGAGCAGTACTTC.

Regarding this clone: Mismatch with germline at one junction end may stem from a read error. The CDR3 region has the DNA TGTGCCAGCAGCGGGGGTGGGCCGGGGGAACTGTTTTTT. Protein sequence: CASSGGGPGELFF. V usage is TRBV7-2 and J usage is TRBJ2-2; D is possibly TRBD2 (6 bases). From germline, CDR1 is SGHTA and CDR2 FQGNSA. This CDR3 comprises 13 residues.